This T cell receptor beta chain was identified during a study of blood T cell repertoires in COVID-19. Study at large: The study drew acute and convalescent COVID-19 samples from the United States, Italy and Spain. The analysed material was cDNA or gDNA that came from T cells, B-cell-depleted T cells, or PBMCs.

CDR3 size: 20 residues. This clone has only one observation. As handled by the study authors: Counts of nucleated cells, estimated from reference gene primer amplification, were obtained. Generated by immunoSEQ multiplex PCR, the TCRdb table keeps only in-frame clones and is missing some. V and J calls and clone size follow that table, whereas D and trimming were derived from the DNA. The table lists roughly 100,000 clones, about 89% of them singletons. The origin of this receptor is a human donor in a cohort sampled during active COVID-19. The specimen was peripheral blood. The genes are TRBV12-2 and TRBJ2-1; the D call TRBD1 from the table was never checked on the DNA. TRBV12-2 is described as a pseudogene. The CDR3 spells CASRSHPTGPQELTYNEQFF. CDR3 sequence (DNA): TGTGCAAGTCGCTCGCACCCGACAGGCCCCCAAGAGTTGACCTACAATGAGCAGTTCTTC.